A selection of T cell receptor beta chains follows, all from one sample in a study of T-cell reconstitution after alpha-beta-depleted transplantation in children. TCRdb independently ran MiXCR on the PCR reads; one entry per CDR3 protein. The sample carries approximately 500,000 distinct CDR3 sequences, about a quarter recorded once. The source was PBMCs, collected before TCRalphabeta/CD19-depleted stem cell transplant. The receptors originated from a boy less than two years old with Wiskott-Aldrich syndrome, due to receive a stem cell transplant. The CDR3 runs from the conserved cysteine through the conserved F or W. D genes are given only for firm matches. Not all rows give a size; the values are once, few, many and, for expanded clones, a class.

CASSLAGAWQPQHF TGTGCCAGCAGTTTAGCGGGAGCTTGGCAGCCCCAGCATTTT - - TRBJ1-5 TRBV27
CSAWGLGAYEQYF TGCAGTGCATGGGGCCTAGGCGCCTACGAGCAGTACTTC - few TRBJ2-7 TRBV20-1
CASSSTGFNEAFF TGTGCCAGCAGTAGTACAGGGTTCAATGAGGCTTTCTTT - few TRBJ1-1 TRBV27
CASSARGPQRESGYEQYF TGTGCCAGCAGCGCACGGGGGCCCCAGCGGGAGTCGGGCTACGAGCAGTACTTC TRBD2 once TRBJ2-7 TRBV5-6
CASSPPSSGANVLTF TGTGCCAGCAGCCCCCCAAGCTCTGGGGCCAACGTCCTGACTTTC - few TRBJ2-6 TRBV7-9
CSVVTGTDTQYF TGCAGCGTTGTGACAGGGACAGATACGCAGTATTTT TRBD1 few TRBJ2-3 TRBV29-1
CASSLDLAGRGELFF TGCGCCAGCAGCTTGGACCTAGCGGGAAGGGGGGAGCTGTTTTTT TRBD2 few TRBJ2-2 TRBV5-1
CAIRGDYQVSGHNEQFF TGTGCCATCAGGGGGGACTACCAGGTTTCCGGTCACAATGAGCAGTTCTTC TRBD2 few TRBJ2-1 TRBV10-3
CAIKGGGNSPLHF TGTGCCATCAAGGGGGGAGGCAATTCACCCCTCCACTTT - - TRBJ1-6 TRBV12-3/TRBV12-4
CASSPDTYYEQYF TGTGCCAGCAGCCCGGACACCTACTACGAGCAGTACTTC - few TRBJ2-7 TRBV3-1
CASTSHSNQPQHF TGTGCCAGCACCAGCCATAGCAATCAGCCCCAGCATTTT - few TRBJ1-5 TRBV12-3/TRBV12-4
CASNPLASRITGELFF TGTGCCAGCAACCCCCTAGCGTCCCGGATCACCGGGGAGCTGTTTTTT - few TRBJ2-2 TRBV28
CASSPDGRSYEQYF TGCGCCAGCAGCCCGGACGGCCGCTCCTACGAGCAGTACTTC - few TRBJ2-7 TRBV5-1
CSARPGRNMNTEAFF TGCAGTGCTAGGCCGGGACGGAATATGAACACTGAAGCTTTCTTT - - TRBJ1-1 TRBV20-1
CASSLEDRDTQYF TGCGCCAGCAGCTTGGAGGACAGGGATACGCAGTATTTT TRBD1 - TRBJ2-3 TRBV5-1
CATSDPTSGQETQYF TGTGCCACCAGTGATCCGACTAGCGGACAAGAGACCCAGTACTTC TRBD2 - TRBJ2-5 TRBV24-1
CASSVIAGGNNEQFF TGTGCCAGCAGCGTAATAGCGGGAGGTAACAATGAGCAGTTCTTC TRBD2 few TRBJ2-1 TRBV9
CASGEAYTGELFF TGTGCCAGCGGAGAAGCCTACACCGGGGAGCTGTTTTTT - - TRBJ2-2 TRBV7-8
CATSKLSSGGYNEQFF TGTGCCACCAGCAAACTATCTAGCGGGGGCTACAATGAGCAGTTCTTC TRBD2 - TRBJ2-1 TRBV15
CASRSSGRSYTGELFF TGCGCCAGCAGGTCAAGCGGGAGAAGTTATACCGGGGAGCTGTTTTTT TRBD2 - TRBJ2-2 TRBV5-1
CASRSLSAGELFF TGTGCCAGCAGATCCTTATCAGCCGGGGAGCTGTTTTTT - - TRBJ2-2 TRBV2
CSARLPGAPRISNQPQHF TGCAGTGCTAGACTCCCTGGGGCCCCCCGGATTAGCAATCAGCCCCAGCATTTT - few TRBJ1-5 TRBV20-1
CSVAIAGISYEQYF TGCAGCGTTGCCATAGCGGGGATCTCCTACGAGCAGTACTTC TRBD2 - TRBJ2-7 TRBV29-1
CASSLVGGIYGYTF TGTGCCAGCAGCTTAGTCGGGGGGATTTATGGCTACACCTTC - - TRBJ1-2 TRBV7-2
CASIRDTSGGTYEQYF TGTGCCAGCATCCGAGATACTAGCGGGGGGACCTACGAGCAGTACTTC TRBD2 - TRBJ2-7 TRBV7-2
CASSPDRGIGEQYF TGTGCCAGCTCACCGGACAGGGGGATAGGCGAGCAGTACTTC TRBD1 - TRBJ2-7 TRBV18
CATSDLGQGAGCGYTF TGTGCCACCAGTGATTTAGGACAGGGGGCCGGTTGTGGCTACACCTTC TRBD1 few TRBJ1-2 TRBV24-1
CASSFNREETQYF TGTGCCAGCAGCTTTAACAGGGAAGAGACCCAGTACTTC - few TRBJ2-5 TRBV7-2
CASSSGSGLYNEQFF TGTGCCAGCAGTTCCGGCAGTGGGTTATACAATGAGCAGTTCTTC - few TRBJ2-1 TRBV12-3/TRBV12-4
CASSTRGQRETQYF TGTGCCAGCAGCACTAGGGGACAGAGAGAGACCCAGTACTTC TRBD1 - TRBJ2-5 TRBV7-2
CASSFFRGTGELFF TGTGCCAGCAGCTTCTTCAGGGGCACCGGGGAGCTGTTTTTT - few TRBJ2-2 TRBV11-2
CASSPTGIAGNTIYF TGTGCCAGCAGCCCGACAGGGATAGCTGGAAACACCATATATTTT TRBD1 few TRBJ1-3 TRBV3-1
CASSQRVFGTEAFF TGTGCCAGCAGCCAAAGGGTTTTCGGCACTGAAGCTTTCTTT - - TRBJ1-1 TRBV14
CASSLAGTENQPQHF TGCGCCAGCAGCTTGGCCGGGACGGAGAATCAGCCCCAGCATTTT - few TRBJ1-5 TRBV5-1
CASSQPTGTYTQYF TGCGCCAGCAGCCAACCGACAGGCACGTATACGCAGTATTTT - few TRBJ2-3 TRBV4-1
CASSRLEGVRDEQYF TGCGCCAGCAGCCGGCTGGAGGGCGTTAGGGACGAGCAGTACTTC - few TRBJ2-7 TRBV5-1
CASRDRLTYEQYF TGTGCCAGCAGGGACAGACTTACCTACGAGCAGTACTTC - few TRBJ2-7 TRBV6-1
CASSMTSGRFTDTQYF TGTGCCAGCAGCATGACTAGCGGGAGATTTACAGATACGCAGTATTTT TRBD2 - TRBJ2-3 TRBV7-8
CASSSRGGANVLTF TGTGCCAGCAGTTCTAGAGGCGGGGCCAACGTCCTGACTTTC - - TRBJ2-6 TRBV28
CASSQQANYGYTF TGCGCCAGCAGCCAACAGGCTAACTATGGCTACACCTTC - few TRBJ1-2 TRBV5-1
CASSTEGLAGETQYF TGCGCCAGCAGCACGGAAGGACTAGCAGGGGAGACCCAGTACTTC TRBD2 few TRBJ2-5 TRBV5-1
CASSILAGGPYNEQFF TGTGCCAGCAGCATCCTAGCGGGAGGCCCCTACAATGAGCAGTTCTTC TRBD2 few TRBJ2-1 TRBV3-1
CASSRTGGFNNQPQHF TGTGCCAGCAGTCGGACAGGGGGCTTTAACAATCAGCCCCAGCATTTT TRBD1 - TRBJ1-5 TRBV28
CASGRGLAGVDTQYF TGTGCTAGTGGCCGTGGACTAGCGGGAGTCGATACGCAGTATTTT TRBD2 - TRBJ2-3 TRBV12-5
CSASPPPLGNEQFF TGCAGTGCTAGTCCTCCTCCGCTAGGGAATGAGCAGTTCTTC - - TRBJ2-1 TRBV20-1
CSAGPGLAGAYTQYF TGCAGTGCTGGACCGGGACTAGCGGGAGCATATACGCAGTATTTT TRBD2 - TRBJ2-3 TRBV20-1
CASKKEAGGGYGYTF TGTGCCAGCAAAAAAGAGGCAGGGGGCGGCTATGGCTACACCTTC TRBD1 - TRBJ1-2 TRBV12-3/TRBV12-4
CASSRQGENTEAFF TGCGCCAGCAGCCGCCAGGGTGAGAACACTGAAGCTTTCTTT - few TRBJ1-1 TRBV5-1
CASSFWQGRRTDTQYF TGTGCCAGCAGCTTTTGGCAGGGACGGCGCACAGATACGCAGTATTTT - - TRBJ2-3 TRBV11-2
CASSGGRNNYGHTF TGTGCCAGCAGTGGTGGCCGAAATAACTATGGCCACACCTTC - - TRBJ1-2 TRBV2
CASSQDLAGPSYEQYF TGTGCCAGCAGCCAAGATTTAGCTGGGCCGAGCTACGAGCAGTACTTC - - TRBJ2-7 TRBV4-2
CASTRVGNQPQHF TGTGCCAGCACCAGGGTTGGTAATCAGCCCCAGCATTTT - few TRBJ1-5 TRBV6-6